These T cell receptor beta chains were read from a single sample in a study of siplizumab effects on memory and regulatory T cells. Produced via immunoSEQ multiplex PCR; TCRdb's table is partial and in-frame only. The profile shows approximately 100,000 clones, around nine tenths of them singletons. The sample consisted of non-Treg CD4+ T cells sorted from blood. These receptor sequences come from a human donor in good health. The CDR3 runs from the conserved cysteine through the conserved F or W. Expanded clones get a size class; other rows say once, few or many, or leave the size out.

v_gene,abundance,j_gene,CDR3aa
TRBV19,.,TRBJ2-5,CASSSRGRETQYF
TRBV27,.,TRBJ1-5,CASSLSAHYRGNQPQHF
TRBV19,.,TRBJ1-5,CASKRGPGGSPQHF
TRBV4-3,once,TRBJ2-1,CASSQETSGSLVTIYNEQFF
TRBV19,.,TRBJ2-4,CASSIGGGLTAKNIQYF
TRBV18,.,TRBJ1-5,CASSPLQGQSQPQHF
TRBV7-3,.,TRBJ2-2,CASRESGRATGELFF
TRBV7-9,.,TRBJ2-1,CASSETQSLADHSYNEQFF
TRBV6-1,.,TRBJ1-5,CASRETGGNQPQHF
TRBV7-2,.,TRBJ1-4,CASSFQGLGEKLFF
TRBV7-2,.,TRBJ2-3,CASSRITDTQYF